Listed here are 5 T cell receptor beta chains from one sample, sequenced in a study of CD8 T cells in ankylosing spondylitis (dated by TCRdb to about 2017). Overall study outcomes, separate from this receptor: A TCR beta motif of about 8 highly homologous amino acid variants appeared characteristic of blood from ankylosing spondylitis patients.

Libraries were constructed by 5' RACE. Sequencing was carried out with an Illumina HiSeq 2500. TCRdb reworked the public reads: Q25 trimming with fastp, MiXCR clone assembly, productive beta chains retained. Rows matching on CDR3 protein sequence are summarized as one entry with the most common DNA and genes. The sample table records fewer than 550,000 distinct CDR3 sequences; over 4% of these occur just once. Jointly, the top ten make up 3% to 4.5% of the sample. These receptors have no known antigen. The sample was blood, either unsorted or a sorted T cell fraction (not recorded which). The receptors stem from a male donor with ankylosing spondylitis.

V usage is TRBV4-2 and J usage is TRBJ1-5; D not certain. V was pared by 3 bases and J by 9 bases, with 12 bases between. The germline gives CDR1 LGHNA, CDR2 YNFKEQ. The CDR3 has 13 residues. The CDR3 loop is CASSHGLLWPQHF. The DNA of the CDR3 is TGTGCCAGCAGCCACGGGCTCCTCTGGCCCCAGCATTTT.

This clonotype was counted at least ten times. The chain is built from TRBV20-1 and TRBJ2-7; the D gene is possibly TRBD2 (6 bases). The CDR3 sequence is 15 residues long. Trimming removed 6 bases from V and 5 bases from J, with 23 bases in between. The germline V gene encodes CDR1 DFQATT and CDR2 SNEGSKA (reference sequence). The CDR3 DNA is TGCAGTGCCCTCCACCCTAGCGCGGTCATGGACGAGCAGTACTTC. This translates into CSALHPSAVMDEQYF.

This clonotype was picked up many times. The chain employs TRBV20-1 and TRBJ1-5; maybe TRBD1 (5 bases). This CDR3 has 15 amino acids. From germline, CDR1 is DFQATT and CDR2 SNEGSKA (reference sequence). The V and J ends lost 0 bases and 6 bases respectively, with 15 bases between them. CDR3 nucleotides: TGCAGTGCTAGAGATCAAGAGGAAGGGGCTCAGCCCCAGCATTTT. Translation gives CSARDQEEGAQPQHF.

This clonotype was counted many times. The V gene is TRBV28, the J gene TRBJ2-7; weak D call: TRBD2 (5 bases). Germline lookup yields CDR1 MDHEN and CDR2 SYDVKM. V was shortened by 5 bases and J by 6 bases, with 5 bases between the two germline ends. CDR3 length: 10 amino acids. The CDR3 sequence is CASSSGEQYF. CDR3 nucleotides: TGTGCCAGCAGTAGCGGCGAGCAGTACTTC.

In this sample, this clonotype turned up many times. The CDR3 spells CASSPGLADNEQYF. The CDR3 DNA reads as TGCGCCAGCAGCCCAGGACTAGCGGACAACGAGCAGTACTTC. This chain links TRBV4-3 with TRBJ2-7, with TRBD2 matching 10 bases. The CDR3 loop spans 14 amino acids. Trimming cost V 4 bases and J 5 bases; bases outside gene matches: 5. In germline, CDR1 is LGHNA, CDR2 YSLEER.